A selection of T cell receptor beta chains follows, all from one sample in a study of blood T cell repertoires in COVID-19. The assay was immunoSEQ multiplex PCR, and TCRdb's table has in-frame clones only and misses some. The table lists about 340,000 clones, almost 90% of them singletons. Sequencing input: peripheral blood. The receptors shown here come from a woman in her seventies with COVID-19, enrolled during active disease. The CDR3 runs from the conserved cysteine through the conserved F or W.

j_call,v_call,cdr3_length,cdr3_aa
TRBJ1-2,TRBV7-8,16,CASSPRTGWGPEGYTF
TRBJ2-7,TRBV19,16,CASSIGGSGGTYEQYF
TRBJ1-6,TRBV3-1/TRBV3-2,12,CASSDRISPLHF
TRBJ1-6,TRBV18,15,CASSPLTVYNSPLHF
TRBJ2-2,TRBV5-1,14,CASSPRTGPGELFF
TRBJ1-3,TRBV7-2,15,CASSLRGFGEDTIYF
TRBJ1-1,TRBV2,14,CASSLQGPNTEAFF
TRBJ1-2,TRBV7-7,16,CASSPGTGGTNYGYTF
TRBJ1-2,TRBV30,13,CAWSRGSNYGYTF
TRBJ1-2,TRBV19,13,CASTDGYSFGYTF
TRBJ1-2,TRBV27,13,CASSFGGDYGYTF
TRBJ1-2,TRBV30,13,CAWGDSHNYGYTF
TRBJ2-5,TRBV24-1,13,CATSGAGPETQYF
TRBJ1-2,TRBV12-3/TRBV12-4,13,CASRVQGEDGYTF
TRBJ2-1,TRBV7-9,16,CASSLGGRAGRNEQFF
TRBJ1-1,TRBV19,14,CASSFSRQNTEAFF
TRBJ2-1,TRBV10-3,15,CAISTGQGSNNEQFF
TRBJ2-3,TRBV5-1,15,CASSLGLAGDDTQYF
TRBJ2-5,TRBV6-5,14,CASRLAGEQETQYF
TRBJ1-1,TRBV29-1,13,CSVQPQGAGEAFF
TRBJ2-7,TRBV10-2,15,CASRQLPGQSYEQYF
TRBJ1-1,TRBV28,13,CASSSPPNTEAFF
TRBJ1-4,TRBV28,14,CASNRLATNEKLFF
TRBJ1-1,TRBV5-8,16,CASSGGTGTMETEAFF
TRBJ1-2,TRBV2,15,CASSENTDPSYGYTF